This T cell receptor (beta chain) was identified in a study of T cell responses to AZD1222 COVID-19 vaccine. Study-level points and caveats: CD4 TCRs associated with vaccination spanned spike, dominating at 160-218 and 743-854. Regions left unmutated in variants are reportedly the target of nearly half of spike-specific TCRs. Most donors were white British, females outnumbered males, and clonal diversity was possibly underestimated.

The CDR3 extends over 15 amino acids. Trimming cost V 0 bases and J 1 base, with 6 bases left between them. Germline loops: CDR1 LNHNV, CDR2 YYDKDF (reference sequence). Repertoires were generated with immunoSEQ multiplex PCR, while TCRdb's copy carries only in-frame clones and drops some. The sample yields roughly 150,000 clones, about nine tenths seen once. A remark on this clone: Its antigen is undetermined.

Sequenced here: peripheral blood, sampled on day 0 of MenACWY control vaccination. The V call is TRBV15, the J call TRBJ2-2; D is undetermined. The source of this sequence is an adult in good health. As DNA, the CDR3 is TGTGCCACCAGCAGAGATGTGGGGAACACCGGGGAGCTGTTTTTT. As protein: CATSRDVGNTGELFF.